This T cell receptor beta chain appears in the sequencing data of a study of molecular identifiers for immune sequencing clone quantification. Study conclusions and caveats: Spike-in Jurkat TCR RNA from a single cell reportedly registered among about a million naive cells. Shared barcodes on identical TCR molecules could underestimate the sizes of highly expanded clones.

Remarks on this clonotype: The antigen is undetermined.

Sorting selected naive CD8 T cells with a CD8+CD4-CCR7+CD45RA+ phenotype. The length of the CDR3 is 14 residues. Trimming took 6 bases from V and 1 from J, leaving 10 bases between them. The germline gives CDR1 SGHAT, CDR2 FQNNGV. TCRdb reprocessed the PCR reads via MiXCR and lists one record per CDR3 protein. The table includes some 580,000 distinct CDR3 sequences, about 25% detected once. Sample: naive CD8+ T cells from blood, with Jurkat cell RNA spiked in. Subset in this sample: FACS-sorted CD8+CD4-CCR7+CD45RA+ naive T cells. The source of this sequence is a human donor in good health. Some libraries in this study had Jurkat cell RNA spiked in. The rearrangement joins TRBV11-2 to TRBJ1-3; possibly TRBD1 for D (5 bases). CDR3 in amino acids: CASRLGASGNTIYF. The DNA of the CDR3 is TGTGCCAGCAGGCTAGGGGCTTCTGGAAACACCATATATTTT.